This T cell receptor (beta chain) was profiled in a study of blood T cell repertoires in COVID-19. Study as a whole: Acute and convalescent COVID-19 samples came from the United States, Italy and Spain. PBMCs, B-cell-depleted T cells, or T cells were the source of the cDNA or gDNA that made up the material.

Per the original methods: Amplification from reference gene primers served as the basis for estimated nucleated cell counts. The table came from immunoSEQ multiplex PCR; TCRdb's copy has only in-frame clones and leaves some out. The DNA was the basis for D and trimming; V, J and clone size are from that table. The table records roughly 110,000 clones, under 85% of them present only once. Germline V gene sequence: CDR1 SNHLY, CDR2 FYNNEI. J lost 4 bases, V lost 1 base, and 7 bases had no gene match. This CDR3 contains 15 residues. What was sequenced was peripheral blood. The chain uses TRBV2 and TRBJ2-7, with 7 positions matching TRBD2. The receptor comes from a woman aged 55-70 years with acute or convalescent COVID-19. The CDR3 DNA sequence: TGTGCCAGCAGTGAAGTCCAGCCGGGACTATACGAGCAGTACTTC. Translated, it gives CASSEVQPGLYEQYF.